The clone carrying this TCR beta chain was found a few times. Germline V gives CDR1 SGHAT, CDR2 FQNNGV. Deletions cut 2 bases from V and 6 bases from J, with 13 bases between. This CDR3 contains 15 residues. The data were taken from a study of response to subunit inactivated influenza vaccine. TCRdb itself ran the RT-PCR reads through MiXCR, one entry per CDR3 protein. The sample has more than 700,000 distinct CDR3 sequences, 21% seen once; the top ten hold roughly a tenth. The TCR was taken from a man aged 50-59 years who received an inactivated influenza vaccine. The rearrangement uses TRBV11-2 and TRBJ2-2, with D unresolved. Sequencing used PBMCs from blood, obtained roughly 5 days after vaccination. The CDR3 bases are TGTGCCAGCAGCTTATGGTTGGAGCAGGCCGGGGAGCTGTTTTTT. This codes for CASSLWLEQAGELFF.